This T cell receptor (beta chain) was documented in a study of memory CD4+ T cells and cytomegalovirus serostatus. Study-level points and caveats: CMV serostatus prediction reached median AUC about 0.95, or 0.9 with US-trained model.

The table came from immunoSEQ multiplex PCR; TCRdb's copy has only in-frame clones and leaves some out. This repertoire shows some 27,000 clones, roughly 75% found once; its top ten account for approximately 1%. The sort gate was single viable CD3+CD4+CD8-CD45RO+ cells for memory CD4+ T cells. After thawing, CD4+ T cells were positively selected. A few counts support this clone. The antigen remains unidentified. Germline CDR1 is SGHAT and CDR2 is FQNNGV. Trimming shortened V by 3 bases and J by 2 bases, and 11 bases separated the two germline ends. This CDR3 has 14 amino acids. The sequence came from an adult in good health and CMV-seronegative. J is TRBJ2-7 and V is TRBV11-2; possibly TRBD1 for D (6 bases). The sample taken for sequencing was memory CD4+ T cells from blood. The CDR3, as DNA: TGTGCCAGCAGCTTCAATCAGGGGACCTACGAGCAGTACTTC. It is translated as CASSFNQGTYEQYF.